These T cell receptor beta chains were read from a single sample in a study of radiation and T cells in renal cell carcinoma. Clones were sequenced by immunoSEQ multiplex PCR, and TCRdb holds only the in-frame ones, with some missing. The sample carries roughly 82,000 clones, roughly nine tenths recorded once. This material consisted of blood, taken from a patient whose treatment included radiotherapy and nephrectomy. The receptors originated from a woman between 65 and 79 years old with renal cell carcinoma. Both conserved end residues are part of each CDR3. D genes are given only for firm matches.

v_call d_call cdr3_aa
TRBV7-2 NA CASSLVTAIKFF
TRBV6-6 TRBD1 CASSYRQGDSPLHF
TRBV9 TRBD1 CASSVEAGGINGYTF
TRBV6-1 NA CASSELLSSYNEQFF
TRBV4-1 TRBD1 CASRPGQATYNSPLHF
TRBV14 NA CASSQGGPLLNNEQFF
TRBV9 TRBD1 CASRSTGGFQETQYF
TRBV5-4 TRBD1 CASSLARGDTEAFF
TRBV5-4 TRBD1 CASSLVRGQGAGEQFF
TRBV28 NA CASSPPGAGSPLHF
TRBV7-8 NA CASSSDGDNYGYTF
TRBV4-3 NA CASSPAGGAGTEAFF
TRBV21-1 NA CASSKALLRRINQPQHF
TRBV28 NA CASTLFLASNQPQHF
TRBV7-8 TRBD1 CASSLGTGGGYGYTF
TRBV5-1 NA CASSLAGGETQYF
TRBV20-1 NA CSASQGYEQYF
TRBV13 NA CASSLNGGALRGYTF
TRBV5-4 NA CASSYLRTQSEAFF
TRBV28 NA CASTGRRSHEQYF
TRBV11-3 NA CASSLDRGALNYEQYF
TRBV6-4 NA CASSEDSSNQPQHF
TRBV23-1 NA CASSQRVQNTEAFF
TRBV30 NA CAWSALRGVDTQYF
TRBV7-6 NA CASSVSLADTQYF
TRBV29-1 TRBD2 CSVEEGLAGGGGDIQYF
TRBV7-2 TRBD2 CASSLLAGGYTGELFF
TRBV28 TRBD2 CASSLSPGGGSMQFF
TRBV30 NA CAWSGQANQPQHF
TRBV5-5 NA CASSLSAGNNEQYF
TRBV28 TRBD1 CASTQGFAYGYTF
TRBV30 NA CAWRAGTNNSPLHF
TRBV15 NA CATSRQGRGYEQYF
TRBV15 TRBD1 CATSRVGTASYEQYF
TRBV5-4 TRBD2 CASSRASGNEQFF